The clone carrying this T cell receptor (beta chain) was recorded many times. In germline, CDR1 is DFQATT, CDR2 SNEGSKA (reference sequence). J lost 4 bases, V lost 6 bases, and 4 bases had no gene match. The CDR3 spans 12 residues. Amplification of TCR alpha and beta CDR3 regions from RNA used iRepertoire nested multiplex PCR. Input was about 85-400 ng of tissue mRNA or PBMC total RNA. TCRdb fed the multiplex PCR reads into MiXCR, producing one record per CDR3 protein. Here the sample spans around 90,000 distinct CDR3 sequences, approximately 39% being singletons. The data originate from a study of glioma-infiltrating T cells.

The sequenced sample was glioma tissue, nonneoplastic brain tissue, or PBMCs (not recorded which). This receptor was obtained from a human donor with low-grade glioma or glioblastoma, undergoing nonglioma brain surgery, or in good health (not recorded which). The chain uses TRBV20-1 and TRBJ2-5; 8 positions agree with TRBD2. The CDR3 nucleotides read TGCAGTGCCTCCGGGGGGGCAGAGACCCAGTACTTC. Residues: CSASGGAETQYF.